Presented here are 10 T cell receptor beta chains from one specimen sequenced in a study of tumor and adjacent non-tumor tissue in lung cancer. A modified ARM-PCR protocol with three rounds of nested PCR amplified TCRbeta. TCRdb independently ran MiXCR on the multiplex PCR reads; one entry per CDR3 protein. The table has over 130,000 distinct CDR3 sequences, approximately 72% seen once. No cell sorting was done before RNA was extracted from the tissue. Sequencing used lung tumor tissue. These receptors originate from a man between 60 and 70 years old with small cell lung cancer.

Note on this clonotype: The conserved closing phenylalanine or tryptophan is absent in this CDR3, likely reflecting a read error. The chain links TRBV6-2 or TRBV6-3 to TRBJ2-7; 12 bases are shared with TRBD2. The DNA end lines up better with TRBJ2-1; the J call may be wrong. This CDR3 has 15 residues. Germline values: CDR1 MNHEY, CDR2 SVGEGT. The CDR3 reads CASSSLGLAGYEQFL. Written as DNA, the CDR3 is TGTGCCAGCAGTTCCCTCGGACTAGCGGGATACGAGCAGTTCCTC.

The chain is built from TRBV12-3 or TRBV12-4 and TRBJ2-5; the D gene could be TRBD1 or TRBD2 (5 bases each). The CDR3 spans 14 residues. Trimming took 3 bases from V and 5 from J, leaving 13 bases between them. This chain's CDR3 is CASSFRGTLETQYF. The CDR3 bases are TGTGCCAGCAGTTTCCGAGGGACCCTGGAGACCCAGTACTTC.

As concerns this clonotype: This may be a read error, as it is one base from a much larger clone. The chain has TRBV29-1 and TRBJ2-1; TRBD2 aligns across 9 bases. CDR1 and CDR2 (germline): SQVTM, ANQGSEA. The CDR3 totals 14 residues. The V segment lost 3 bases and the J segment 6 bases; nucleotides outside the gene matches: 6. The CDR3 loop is CSVDIAGVGNEQFF. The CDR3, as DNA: TGCAGCGTTGACATAGCGGGAGTAGGCAATGAGCAGTTCTTC.

CDR3 bases: TGTGCCAGCAGGGGGACAGACAACTATGGCTACACCTTC. Translation: CASRGTDNYGYTF. This sequence joins TRBV6-1 and TRBJ1-2, with 7 bases fitting TRBD1. Germline V gene lookup returns CDR1 MNHNS and CDR2 SASEGT. Trimming removed 6 bases from V and 2 bases from J; junction bases left unmatched: 3. CDR3 length equals 13 residues.

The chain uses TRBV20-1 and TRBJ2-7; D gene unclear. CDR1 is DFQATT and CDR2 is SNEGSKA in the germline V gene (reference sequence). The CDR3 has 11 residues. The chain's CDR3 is CRASRNGEQYV. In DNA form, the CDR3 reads TGCAGGGCTAGTAGGAATGGCGAGCAGTACGTA.

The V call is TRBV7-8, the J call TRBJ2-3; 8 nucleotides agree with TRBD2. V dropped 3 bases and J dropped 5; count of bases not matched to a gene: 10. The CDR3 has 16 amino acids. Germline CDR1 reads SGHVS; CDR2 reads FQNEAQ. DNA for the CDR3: TGTGCCAGCAGCTTCTGGCGGGGGCTAGCGGGAGATACGCAGTATTTT. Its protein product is CASSFWRGLAGDTQYF.

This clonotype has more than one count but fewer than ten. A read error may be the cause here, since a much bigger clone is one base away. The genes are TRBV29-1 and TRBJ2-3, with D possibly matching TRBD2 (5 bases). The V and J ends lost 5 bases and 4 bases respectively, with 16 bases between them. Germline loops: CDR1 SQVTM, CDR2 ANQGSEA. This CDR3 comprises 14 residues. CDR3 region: CSVMSSKGADTQYF. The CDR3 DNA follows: TGCAGCGTTATGTCTAGCAAGGGTGCAGATACGCAGTATTTT.

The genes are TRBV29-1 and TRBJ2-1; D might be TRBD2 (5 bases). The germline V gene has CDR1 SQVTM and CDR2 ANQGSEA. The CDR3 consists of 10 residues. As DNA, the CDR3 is TGCAGTGTCGCGTCGGGAGAGCAGTTCTTC. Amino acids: CSVASGEQFF.

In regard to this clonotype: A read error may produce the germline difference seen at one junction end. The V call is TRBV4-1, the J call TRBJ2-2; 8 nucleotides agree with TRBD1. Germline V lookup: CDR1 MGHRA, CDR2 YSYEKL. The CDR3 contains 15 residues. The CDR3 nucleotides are TGCGCCAGCAGCCGTACAGGGGGAAACACCGGGGAGCTGCTTTTT. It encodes CASSRTGGNTGELLF.

The CDR3 loop reads CAISGGQAKPNTGELFF. The CDR3 bases are TGTGCCATCAGCGGGGGACAGGCTAAACCGAACACCGGGGAGCTGTTTTTT. The V gene is TRBV10-3, the J gene TRBJ2-2; 8 nucleotides agree with TRBD1. CDR1 is ENHRY and CDR2 is SYGVKD in the germline V gene. This CDR3 has 17 residues. V lost 6 bases, J lost 0 bases, and 9 bases stayed unmatched.